This TCR beta chain comes out of a study of breast tumors, draining lymph nodes, adjacent tissues (dated by TCRdb to the mid-2010s). Study-wide context: Breast cancer patients provided tumor, adjacent nontumor tissue and axillary lymph nodes, and the study compared the TCR beta repertoires across these three sources. In human breast cancer, the study set out to assess how tumor, surrounding tissue and draining lymph node repertoires relate to one another and whether T cells might be exchanged between them. Overall study outcomes, separate from this receptor: The study presented the conclusion that tumor T cells originate in lymph nodes as consistent with a hypothesis, not as something directly demonstrated. T-cell repertoire diversity in tumors was found to be lower than in lymph nodes but higher than in nontumor tissue, and preferential V and J gene usage was observed. A scenario in which most tumor T cells derive from the lymph node and then expand within tumor tissue was judged to be consistent with the data. In luminal-like breast cancer, tumor and nontumor tissue repertoires resembled each other significantly more than in basal-like breast cancer.

V is reduced by 9 bases and J by 0 bases, leaving a spacing of 11 bases between them. Counted from cysteine to phenylalanine, this CDR3 has 14 amino acids. Here the CDR3 DNA is all that survives: 42 bases in frame from base 1. Based on the germline V gene (reference sequence), the CDR1 and CDR2 sequences are MNHNY and SVGAGI. Sequencing relied on an Illumina HiSeq 2000. Multiplex PCR amplification was used to build the TCR beta chain libraries. The amplified TCR beta chain products were analyzed by high-throughput sequencing. The public reads were reprocessed in TCRdb via fastp at Q25 and MiXCR, keeping in-frame beta chains. Identical CDR3 protein sequences are pooled into one entry, listed with their most common genes and DNA. Recorded for this sample are about 180,000 distinct CDR3 sequences; approximately 30% of them occurred a single time. Over 3.5% of the sample goes to the ten largest clones.

This clonotype was seen repeatedly, ten times or more. It has no known antigen specificity. Within one base of it there is no much larger clone, and no base qualities were kept. The lymph node samples were taken from the axillary draining lymph nodes of breast cancer patients. Rearrangement joined TRBV6-6 to TRBJ2-2; the D gene cannot be named for sure. The sample was axillary lymph node tissue. The origin of this receptor is a female donor with breast cancer. Some clones in this sample may be carry-over from other donors' samples. CDR3 reads: CASRGAANTGELFF. The DNA sequence reads TGTGCCAGTCGCGGAGCAGCGAACACCGGGGAGCTGTTTTTT.